This record covers a single TCR beta chain. TCRdb itself ran the 5' RACE reads through MiXCR, one entry per CDR3 protein. This table holds about 400,000 distinct CDR3 sequences, around 6.5% found once. The sample comes from a study of T cells after yellow fever vaccination. The CDR3 runs 15 residues. Trimming left V 1 base short and J 3 bases short, with 11 bases between. Germline V gene lookup returns CDR1 SGHTA and CDR2 FQGTGA. Here the sequenced sample was PBMCs, taken 5 days after the yellow fever booster vaccination. The sequence was collected from a man aged 30 to 39 who received the YFV17D yellow fever vaccine. V gene TRBV7-3 combines with J gene TRBJ2-3, with D perhaps matching TRBD1 (6 bases). In DNA form, the CDR3 reads TGTGCCAGCAGCTTAAACGGCAGGGGAACAGATACGCAGTATTTT. It specifies CASSLNGRGTDTQYF.